These T cell receptor beta chains were read from a single sample in a study of T cells after yellow fever vaccination. MiXCR was run by TCRdb on the 5' RACE reads, yielding one entry per CDR3 protein. The sample records about 550,000 distinct CDR3 sequences, 19% being singletons. The sequences come from PBMCs, collected 15 days after the yellow fever booster vaccination. These receptors were taken from a man aged 25-45 years who received the YFV17D yellow fever vaccine. Each CDR3 is given with its conserved first and last residue. D genes are given only for firm matches. Expanded clones get a size class; other rows say once, few or many, or leave the size out.

j_call clone_size d_call v_call cdr3_aa cdr3_nt
TRBJ2-1 NA NA TRBV6-2/TRBV6-3 CASSYEQGLYNEQFF TGTGCCAGCAGTTACGAACAGGGTCTCTACAATGAGCAGTTCTTC
TRBJ2-3 NA TRBD1 TRBV29-1 CSVDKTGVGTDTQYF TGCAGCGTTGATAAGACAGGGGTGGGCACAGATACGCAGTATTTT
TRBJ2-5 NA NA TRBV29-1 CSVASVQETQYF TGCAGCGTTGCAAGCGTCCAAGAGACCCAGTACTTC
TRBJ2-7 few TRBD2 TRBV5-6 CASSSTFVAGLREQYF TGTGCCAGCAGCTCCACGTTTGTAGCGGGCCTACGCGAGCAGTACTTC
TRBJ2-1 few NA TRBV12-3/TRBV12-4 CASGLGDEQFF TGTGCCAGCGGTCTTGGGGATGAGCAGTTCTTC
TRBJ2-7 NA TRBD2 TRBV20-1 CSARLGGPRSEQYF TGCAGTGCTAGATTGGGAGGGCCCCGAAGTGAGCAGTACTTC
TRBJ2-5 NA NA TRBV12-3/TRBV12-4 CASRPAVGQETQYF TGTGCCAGCAGACCCGCGGTGGGGCAAGAGACCCAGTACTTC
TRBJ2-5 NA TRBD1 TRBV18 CASSPGRQGEETQYF TGTGCCAGCTCACCCGGAAGACAGGGTGAAGAGACCCAGTACTTC
TRBJ1-2 NA NA TRBV20-1 CSAFNYGYTF TGCAGTGCTTTCAACTATGGCTACACCTTC
TRBJ1-6 few NA TRBV20-1 CSAIQRDSYNSPLHF TGCAGTGCTATACAGAGGGACTCCTATAATTCACCCCTCCACTTT
TRBJ1-2 NA NA TRBV6-5 CASSFRGGTLANYGYTF TGTGCCAGCAGTTTTCGCGGCGGCACTTTAGCTAACTATGGCTACACCTTC
TRBJ1-5 NA NA TRBV20-1 CSARDPRGPSPNQPQHF TGCAGTGCTAGAGATCCCAGGGGCCCCTCCCCCAATCAGCCCCAGCATTTT
TRBJ2-1 few TRBD2 TRBV15 CATSRGRTSGRINEQFF TGTGCCACCAGCAGAGGGAGGACTAGCGGGAGGATCAATGAGCAGTTCTTC
TRBJ1-2 few NA TRBV7-2 CASSLVLNPSGNYGYTF TGTGCCAGCAGCTTAGTCCTCAACCCTAGCGGGAACTATGGCTACACCTTC
TRBJ2-7 few NA TRBV6-5 CASSPGSVEQYF TGTGCCAGCAGCCCAGGCTCAGTCGAGCAGTACTTC
TRBJ2-3 NA TRBD2 TRBV29-1 CSGYKTGGTDTQYF TGCAGCGGATACAAGACGGGAGGGACGGATACGCAGTATTTT
TRBJ2-1 few TRBD2 TRBV9 CASNPLAGAYNEQFF TGTGCCAGCAACCCTCTAGCGGGGGCCTACAATGAGCAGTTCTTC
TRBJ2-1 NA TRBD1 TRBV29-1 CSVDRGRHNEQFF TGCAGCGTTGACAGGGGGCGTCACAATGAGCAGTTCTTC